A selection of T cell receptor beta chains follows, all from one sample in a study of blood T cells in healthy people across ages. In TCRdb, the 5' RACE reads were re-called with MiXCR into one record per CDR3 protein. Of 790,000 or so distinct CDR3 sequences listed, roughly three fifths are singletons. Sequencing was carried out using blood. Receptors originate from a man between 35 and 55 years old in good health. Each CDR3 is given with its conserved first and last residue. A D gene is named only where the DNA matches it firmly. Clone size appears in some rows only: once, few, many, or a class for an expanded clone.

D gene | clone size | J gene | V gene | CDR3 protein | CDR3 DNA
NA | NA | TRBJ2-7 | TRBV6-5 | CASSYSSDWGYEQYF | TGTGCCAGCAGTTACTCTTCCGATTGGGGATACGAGCAGTACTTC
NA | NA | TRBJ1-4 | TRBV5-1 | CASSPIITGATNEKLFF | TGCGCCAGCAGCCCGATAATAACCGGGGCAACTAATGAAAAACTGTTTTTT
NA | NA | TRBJ1-5 | TRBV12-3/TRBV12-4 | CASSLNGPQGDQPQHF | TGTGCCAGCAGTCTCAACGGACCCCAGGGCGATCAGCCCCAGCATTTT
TRBD1 | NA | TRBJ2-2 | TRBV7-3 | CASSCTGAGELFF | TGTGCCAGCAGCTGCACAGGGGCCGGGGAGCTGTTTTTT
TRBD2 | NA | TRBJ2-5 | TRBV20-1 | CSASIYSGSGMETQYF | TGCAGTGCTAGCATTTATAGCGGGAGTGGTATGGAGACCCAGTACTTC
TRBD1 | few | TRBJ2-3 | TRBV28 | CASGETGSDTDTQYF | TGTGCCAGCGGAGAGACAGGGTCGGACACAGATACGCAGTATTTT
NA | NA | TRBJ1-1 | TRBV6-1 | CASSEQRGAEAFF | TGTGCCAGCAGTGAGCAGAGGGGGGCTGAAGCTTTCTTT
NA | few | TRBJ2-5 | TRBV29-1 | CSVSVTVETQYF | TGCAGCGTGAGCGTCACGGTGGAGACCCAGTACTTC
NA | NA | TRBJ2-1 | TRBV20-1 | CSASEGGTYNEQFF | TGCAGTGCTAGTGAAGGGGGGACCTACAATGAGCAGTTCTTC
NA | few | TRBJ2-7 | TRBV12-3/TRBV12-4 | CASSFGPQITGKQYF | TGTGCCAGCAGTTTCGGCCCACAAATCACAGGGAAGCAGTACTTC
NA | few | TRBJ2-1 | TRBV20-1 | CSARGGASYNEQFF | TGCAGTGCTAGGGGGGGGGCATCCTACAATGAGCAGTTCTTC
NA | NA | TRBJ2-1 | TRBV7-8 | CASSLAWGTFEQFF | TGTGCCAGCAGCTTAGCCTGGGGGACTTTTGAGCAGTTCTTC
NA | NA | TRBJ2-5 | TRBV21-1 | CASSKKTGVVEMDQQYF | TGTGCCAGCAGCAAGAAGACAGGGGTCGTCGAAATGGATCAGCAGTACTTC
NA | NA | TRBJ1-1 | TRBV3-1 | CASSRENTEAFF | TGTGCCAGCAGCCGAGAGAACACTGAAGCTTTCTTT
NA | NA | TRBJ2-3 | TRBV20-1 | CSASMAHTDTQYF | TGCAGTGCTAGTATGGCACACACAGATACGCAGTATTTT
NA | NA | TRBJ2-5 | TRBV5-1 | CASSSQGGQETQYF | TGCGCCAGCAGCTCACAGGGTGGGCAAGAGACCCAGTACTTC
NA | once | TRBJ2-1 | TRBV29-1 | CNAQGGGQIYNEQFF | TGCAACGCTCAGGGAGGGGGACAAATCTACAATGAGCAGTTCTTC
NA | NA | TRBJ1-4 | TRBV20-1 | CSASVATNEKLFF | TGCAGTGCTAGCGTTGCAACTAATGAAAAACTGTTTTTT
NA | once | TRBJ1-5 | TRBV6-2/TRBV6-3 | CASARGGLAQPQHF | TGTGCCAGCGCCCGGGGGGGGCTTGCTCAGCCCCAGCATTTT
TRBD2 | NA | TRBJ2-3 | TRBV27 | CASSLPGLAGGTDTQYF | TGTGCCAGCAGTTTACCTGGACTAGCGGGAGGCACAGATACGCAGTATTTT
NA | NA | TRBJ2-7 | TRBV19 | CASSILPVQSPYEQYF | TGTGCCAGTAGTATCCTCCCAGTTCAAAGCCCCTACGAGCAGTACTTC
TRBD1 | few | TRBJ2-5 | TRBV24-1 | CATSETGTAQETQYF | TGTGCCACCAGTGAAACCGGGACAGCACAAGAGACCCAGTACTTC
NA | NA | TRBJ1-1 | TRBV27 | CASNSRTYRGAEAFF | TGTGCCAGCAACTCTCGGACATACCGAGGGGCTGAAGCTTTCTTT
NA | NA | TRBJ1-2 | TRBV3-1 | CASSPARDAYGYTF | TGTGCCAGCAGCCCGGCCCGGGACGCCTATGGCTACACCTTC
NA | NA | TRBJ2-1 | TRBV6-1 | CASSQATLNEQFF | TGTGCCAGCAGCCAGGCCACCCTTAATGAGCAGTTCTTC
NA | NA | TRBJ2-7 | TRBV21-1 | CASSKGGEETCSTPGQYF | TGTGCCAGCAGCAAAGGAGGTGAGGAGACTTGCTCCACCCCCGGGCAGTACTTC
NA | NA | TRBJ1-2 | TRBV4-2 | CASSQYPGQAYGYTF | TGTGCCAGCAGCCAATACCCGGGGCAGGCGTATGGCTACACCTTC
TRBD2 | NA | TRBJ2-5 | TRBV5-1 | CASVSGGGEYKQYF | TGCGCCAGCGTATCGGGCGGGGGAGAATATAAGCAGTACTTC
NA | NA | TRBJ1-2 | TRBV7-8 | CASSLGQLSPFTNYGYTF | TGTGCCAGCAGCTTAGGCCAGTTAAGCCCGTTTACTAACTATGGCTACACCTTC
NA | NA | TRBJ1-5 | TRBV20-1 | CSARVQLGWNQPQHF | TGCAGTGCTAGAGTGCAACTGGGCTGGAATCAGCCCCAGCATTTT
NA | once | TRBJ2-7 | TRBV6-2/TRBV6-3 | CASSSRSGGGISYEQYF | TGTGCCAGCAGTTCCCGGAGTGGAGGGGGAATCTCCTACGAGCAGTACTTC
NA | many | TRBJ2-7 | TRBV29-1 | CSVEAGLGMEQYF | TGCAGCGTTGAGGCCGGCTTGGGTATGGAGCAGTACTTC
TRBD1 | NA | TRBJ1-4 | TRBV5-1 | CASSPGQGANEKLFF | TGCGCCAGCAGCCCCGGGCAGGGGGCAAATGAAAAACTGTTTTTT
NA | NA | TRBJ2-3 | TRBV6-6 | CASSDGPSDTQYF | TGTGCCAGCAGTGACGGGCCCTCAGATACGCAGTATTTT
NA | many | TRBJ2-5 | TRBV29-1 | CSVEVFSYQETQYF | TGCAGCGTTGAGGTCTTTAGTTATCAAGAGACCCAGTACTTC
TRBD2 | few | TRBJ2-7 | TRBV13 | CASSSGTSGSTHEQYF | TGTGCCAGCAGTTCCGGGACTAGCGGGAGTACCCACGAGCAGTACTTC